The source of this TCR beta chain is a study of technical replicates of blood from a few donors. CDR3 length: 14 residues. CDR1 and CDR2 (germline): MNHEY, SMNVEV (reference sequence). V lost 3 bases to trimming and J lost 5 bases, with 13 bases between them. Clones were read by immunoSEQ multiplex PCR, and TCRdb kept only the in-frame ones, dropping some. The profile shows 60,000 to 70,000 clones, around 87% of them singletons. V gene TRBV27 combines with J gene TRBJ2-5; possibly TRBD1 for D (5 bases). Sequenced material: PBMCs. This TCR derives from a human donor in good health. Some clones in this sample may be carry-over from other donors' samples. CDR3 loop: CASSFTGSRETQYF. The CDR3 DNA reads TGTGCCAGCAGTTTTACAGGTTCAAGGGAGACCCAGTACTTC.